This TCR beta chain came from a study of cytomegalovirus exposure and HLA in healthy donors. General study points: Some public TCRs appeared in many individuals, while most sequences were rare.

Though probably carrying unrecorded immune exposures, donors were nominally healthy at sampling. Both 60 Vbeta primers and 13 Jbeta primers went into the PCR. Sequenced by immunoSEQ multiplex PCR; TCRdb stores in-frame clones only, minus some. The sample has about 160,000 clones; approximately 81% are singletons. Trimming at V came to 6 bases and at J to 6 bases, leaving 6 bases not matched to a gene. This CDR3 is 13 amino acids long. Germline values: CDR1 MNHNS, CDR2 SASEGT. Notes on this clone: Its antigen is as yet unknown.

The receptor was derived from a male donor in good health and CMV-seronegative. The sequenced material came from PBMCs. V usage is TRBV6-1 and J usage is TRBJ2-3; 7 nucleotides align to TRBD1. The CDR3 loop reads CASRDRRIDTQYF. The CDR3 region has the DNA TGTGCCAGCAGGGACAGGAGAATCGATACGCAGTATTTT.